Listed here are 19 T cell receptor beta chains from one sample, sequenced in a study of blood T cell repertoires in COVID-19. Libraries were prepared by immunoSEQ multiplex PCR; TCRdb keeps only in-frame clonotypes and omits some of them. This sample has roughly 120,000 clones, with under 85% found just once. Material: peripheral blood. These receptors all come from an older woman with acute or convalescent COVID-19.

This chain uses TRBV5-1 with TRBJ1-1; D remains ambiguous. Per the germline V gene, CDR1 is SGHRS and CDR2 is YFSETQ. CDR3 length: 15 amino acids. Trimming stripped 0 bases from V and 4 bases from J, with 13 bases between. The CDR3 DNA is TGCGCCAGCAGCTTGGTTCCGGGTGTGGCCACTGAAGCTTTCTTT. It codes for CASSLVPGVATEAFF.

The sample holds a few counts of this clone. The chain joins TRBV18 to TRBJ1-1; D perhaps matches TRBD1 (5 bases). The V and J ends lost 3 bases and 7 bases respectively, with 9 bases between them. This CDR3 has 12 amino acids. CDR1 KGHSH and CDR2 LQKENI come from the germline V gene. As DNA, the CDR3 is TGTGCCAGCTCACCCGACAGCTTTGAAGCTTTCTTT. Its translation: CASSPDSFEAFF.

The rearrangement uses TRBV11-2 and TRBJ2-7; 7 nucleotides align to TRBD2. Germline V gene lookup returns CDR1 SGHAT and CDR2 FQNNGV. This CDR3 is built from 12 residues. The V and J ends lost 4 bases and 5 bases, in that order; junction bases with no gene match: 2. CDR3 coding DNA: TGTGCCAGCAGCTCACTAGCGAACGAGCAGTACTTC. As protein: CASSSLANEQYF.

J is TRBJ2-3 and V is TRBV20-1; possibly TRBD2 for D (5 bases). This CDR3 is built from 16 residues. V lost 3 bases to trimming and J lost 2 bases, with 18 bases between them. The germline CDR1 and CDR2 sequences are DFQATT and SNEGSKA (reference sequence). The CDR3 DNA reads TGCAGTGCTAGTAAGGTCCGAGCGGAGATCACAGATACGCAGTATTTT. Translated, it gives CSASKVRAEITDTQYF.

The J gene is TRBJ2-7, the V gene TRBV5-1; TRBD2 might be the D (5 bases). V lost 4 bases to trimming and J lost 0 bases, with 11 bases between them. The germline CDR1 and CDR2 sequences are SGHRS and YFSETQ. This CDR3 has 14 residues. Written as DNA, the CDR3 is TGCGCCAGCAGCCCGGGGTGGGGCTCCTACGAGCAGTACTTC. Its translation is CASSPGWGSYEQYF.

The CDR3: CSVYGGALAKNIQYF. CDR3 coding DNA: TGCAGCGTTTATGGAGGGGCCCTAGCCAAAAACATTCAGTACTTC. V is TRBV29-1 and J is TRBJ2-4, with D perhaps TRBD2 (6 bases). Germline-derived CDR1 and CDR2 are SQVTM and ANQGSEA. Trimming took off 5 bases at V and 0 bases at J, with 14 bases between the two ends. This CDR3 region has 15 residues. The entire variable domain, with the rest obtained from reference TRBV29-1 and TRBJ2-4, is as follows: SAVISQKPSRDICQRGTSLTIQCQVDSQVTMMFWYRQQPGQSLTLIATANQGSEATYESGFVIDKFPISRPNLTFSTLTVSNMSPEDSSIYLCSVYGGALAKNIQYFGAGTRLSVL.

The rearrangement links TRBV7-3 to TRBJ1-1, with D uncertain. The CDR3 is made up of 15 amino acids. Germline V gives CDR1 SGHTA, CDR2 FQGTGA. V shed 4 bases and J shed 0 bases, with 12 bases lying between them. The CDR3, as DNA: TGTGCCAGCAGCTCTGCACCAGGTATGAACACTGAAGCTTTCTTT. Its protein is CASSSAPGMNTEAFF.

The rearrangement uses TRBV19 and TRBJ1-1; 7 bases fit TRBD1. Germline CDR1 LNHDA, CDR2 SQIVND (reference sequence). The CDR3 covers 13 residues. J was trimmed by 7 bases and V by 3 bases; bases with no gene match: 5. CDR3 sequence: CASSMDQGDEAFF. CDR3 DNA sequence: TGTGCCAGTAGTATGGATCAGGGGGATGAAGCTTTCTTT.

The rearrangement links TRBV19 to TRBJ1-5; 7 nucleotides match TRBD1. Germline values: CDR1 LNHDA, CDR2 SQIVND (reference sequence). V shed 3 bases, J shed 3 bases, and the junction held 8 bases outside the gene matches. The CDR3 has 16 amino acids. CDR3 coding DNA: TGTGCCAGTAGTATCCTCTCGACAGGGCTCAATCAGCCCCAGCATTTT. It is translated as CASSILSTGLNQPQHF. Looking up the rest from reference TRBV19 and TRBJ1-5 gives the full variable domain: DGGITQSPKYLFRKEGQNVTLSCEQNLNHDAMYWYRQDPGQGLRLIYYSQIVNDFQKGDIAEGYSVSREKKESFPLTVTSAQKNPTAFYLCASSILSTGLNQPQHFGDGTRLSIL.

The sample holds one count of this clone. This chain connects TRBV19 to TRBJ1-2, with D possibly being TRBD1 (5 bases). V shed 8 bases and J shed 8 bases, with 18 bases lying between them. Germline assignment: CDR1 LNHDA and CDR2 SQIVND (reference sequence). This CDR3 has 13 amino acids. The CDR3 region is CASWDGRKLGYTF. For the CDR3, the DNA is TGTGCCAGTTGGGACGGGAGGAAATTGGGCTACACCTTC.

The chain combines TRBV12-5 with TRBJ1-1; D gene unclear. Germline loops: CDR1 LGHNT, CDR2 FRNRAP. The CDR3 runs to 13 residues. V shed 6 bases and J shed 5 bases, with 13 bases lying between them. CDR3 sequence: CASGPGLRTEAFF. CDR3 DNA sequence: TGTGCTAGTGGCCCCGGACTTCGAACTGAAGCTTTCTTT.

V usage is TRBV27 and J usage is TRBJ1-1; the D is unclear. The CDR3 totals 17 residues. In germline, CDR1 is MNHEY, CDR2 SMNVEV (reference sequence). The V end lost 5 bases, the J end lost 0 bases, and 19 bases lay between the germline ends. This chain's CDR3 is CASSPPRGLGMNTEAFF. DNA of the CDR3: TGTGCCAGCAGTCCCCCGAGAGGGTTGGGGATGAACACTGAAGCTTTCTTT.

This chain uses TRBV10-2 with TRBJ1-5, with TRBD1 identical over 9 bases. The germline gives CDR1 WSHSY, CDR2 SAAADI. J was trimmed by 7 bases and V by 2 bases; bases with no gene match: 6. This CDR3 region has 15 residues. The CDR3, as DNA: TGCGCCAGCAGTGAGAGGACAGGGGTTGGGCAGCCCCAGCATTTT. This encodes CASSERTGVGQPQHF.

The genes are TRBV6-5 and TRBJ1-2; tentatively, D is TRBD1 (5 bases). V lost 0 bases and J 8 bases, leaving 13 bases between the germline ends. Per the germline V gene, CDR1 is MNHEY and CDR2 is SVGAGI. This CDR3 is 14 amino acids long. CDR3 loop: CASSYSTGLSGYTF. The CDR3 DNA reads as TGTGCCAGCAGTTACTCAACAGGATTGAGCGGCTACACCTTC.

CDR3 sequence: CASSWGQGEEKLFF. CDR3 DNA sequence: TGCGCCAGCAGCTGGGGACAGGGGGAGGAAAAACTGTTTTTT. The V and J genes are TRBV5-1 and TRBJ1-4; 11 bases fit TRBD1. This CDR3 spans 14 amino acids. Trimming at V came to 3 bases and at J to 8 bases, leaving 3 bases not matched to a gene. The germline gives CDR1 SGHRS, CDR2 YFSETQ.

This rearrangement joins TRBV19 to TRBJ1-2; no firm D call. The CDR3 sequence is 13 residues long. The V gene lost 1 base and the J gene lost 3 bases, with 6 bases spanning the gap. From germline, CDR1 is LNHDA and CDR2 SQIVND (reference sequence). The CDR3 region has the DNA TGTGCCAGTAGTATAGGTCTCGACTATGGCTACACCTTC. Its protein is CASSIGLDYGYTF.

The table lists this clone with a count of one. This chain uses TRBV2 with TRBJ2-6, with D possibly being TRBD1 (5 bases). The V and J ends lost 6 bases and 1 base respectively, with 7 bases between them. Germline V gives CDR1 SNHLY, CDR2 FYNNEI. This CDR3 comprises 14 residues. The CDR3 nucleotides are TGTGCCAGCAGGGCAGGGTCTGGGGCCAACGTCCTGACTTTC. It encodes CASRAGSGANVLTF. Together with reference TRBV2 and TRBJ2-6, the CDR3 gives the full variable domain: EPEVTQTPSHQVTQMGQEVILRCVPISNHLYFYWYRQILGQKVEFLVSFYNNEISEKSEIFDDQFSVERPDGSNFTLKIRSTKLEDSAMYFCASRAGSGANVLTFGAGSRLTVL.

The chain is built from TRBV7-9 and TRBJ2-2; a weak D match, TRBD1 (6 bases). The CDR3 is made up of 15 amino acids. V was trimmed by 5 bases and J by 6 bases, leaving 16 bases between them. CDR1 is SEHNR and CDR2 is FQNEAQ in the germline V gene (reference sequence). This CDR3 is CASSLRIGQSGELFF. In DNA form, the CDR3 reads TGTGCCAGCAGCCTGAGAATCGGACAGTCCGGGGAGCTGTTTTTT.

The CDR3 DNA sequence: TGTGCCACCAGTGATATCGCGGGGGGCCTCGTAGGGCAGTTCTTC. Its protein is CATSDIAGGLVGQFF. The chain is built from TRBV24-1 and TRBJ2-1, with 8 bases matching TRBD2. Germline V gives CDR1 KGHDR, CDR2 SFDVKD. The J segment lost 12 bases and the V segment lost 3 bases, leaving 12 bases of the junction unmatched. CDR3 size: 15 residues.